Sequencing of this T cell receptor (beta chain) was carried out in a study of T cell responses to AZD1222 COVID-19 vaccine. Study-wide background: The study pooled second doses at about 4 or about 12 weeks.

Sequencing used immunoSEQ multiplex PCR; TCRdb keeps in-frame clones, though not all of them. The profile shows 95,000 to 110,000 clones, approximately 90% of them singletons. Worth noting for this clone: As yet, its antigen is unknown.

Germline CDR1 LNHDA, CDR2 SQIVND (reference sequence). Trimming cost V 4 bases and J 0 bases, with 7 bases left between them. This CDR3 region has 14 residues. Study results and limitations: Reports say nearly half of spike-specific TCRs go after unmutated variant regions. In a largely white British group with more females than males, clonal diversity was possibly underestimated. Baseline testing showed seropositivity in only 6 or 7 AZD1222 recipients.

This clonotype originated in an adult in good health. This specimen was peripheral blood, taken on day 0 of AZD1222 vaccination. V gene TRBV19 combines with J gene TRBJ1-5; D gene uncertain. CDR3 nucleotide sequence: TGTGCCAGTAGTACAGCCTTTAGCAATCAGCCCCAGCATTTT. It yields the protein CASSTAFSNQPQHF.